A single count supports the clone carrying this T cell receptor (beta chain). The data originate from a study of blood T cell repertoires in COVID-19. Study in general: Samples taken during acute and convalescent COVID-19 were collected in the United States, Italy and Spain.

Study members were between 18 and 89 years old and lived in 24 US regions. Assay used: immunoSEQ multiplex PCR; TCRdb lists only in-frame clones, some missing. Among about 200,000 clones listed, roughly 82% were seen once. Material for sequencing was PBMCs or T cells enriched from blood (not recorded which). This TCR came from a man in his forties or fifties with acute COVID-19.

CDR3 in amino acids: CASSFRGGAEQPQHF. The CDR3, as DNA: TGTGCCAGCAGTTTCCGGGGGGGGGCGGAGCAGCCCCAGCATTTT. This rearrangement joins TRBV2 to TRBJ1-5; TRBD1 might be the D (6 bases). V shed 5 bases and J shed 7 bases, with 18 bases lying between them. The CDR3 has 15 residues. Germline assignment: CDR1 SNHLY and CDR2 FYNNEI.